These 28 T cell receptor beta chains share one sample of origin, sequenced in a study of cytomegalovirus exposure and HLA in healthy donors. PCR was performed using 60 Vbeta and 13 Jbeta primers. TCRdb's table, derived via immunoSEQ multiplex PCR, lists solely in-frame clones and lacks some. The sample includes 100,000 or so clones, 63% of them seen just once. The sequencing sample was made of PBMCs. The receptors were sampled from a woman aged 25 to 39 in good health and CMV-seronegative.

J is TRBJ2-3 and V is TRBV7-9; weak D call: TRBD2 (7 bases). V was cut by 1 base and J by 2 bases, with 13 bases left in between. Germline values: CDR1 SEHNR, CDR2 FQNEAQ (reference sequence). This CDR3 contains 16 residues. The CDR3 bases are TGTGCCAGCAGCTTAGGGGCGGCGGGGGCCACAGATACGCAGTATTTT. Protein product: CASSLGAAGATDTQYF.

The CDR3 sequence: CASSLFSGRRGTGELFF. CDR3 coding DNA: TGTGCCAGCAGCTTATTTAGCGGGAGGAGGGGCACCGGGGAGCTGTTTTTT. The V call is TRBV7-8, the J call TRBJ2-2; 10 bases align to TRBD2. The germline gives CDR1 SGHVS, CDR2 FQNEAQ. After removal of 2 bases from V and 4 bases from J, the junction contained 7 bases not matched to a gene. The CDR3 contains 17 residues.

V is TRBV27 and J is TRBJ1-3; D uncertain. The CDR3 length is 13 residues. Germline V gives CDR1 MNHEY, CDR2 SMNVEV (reference sequence). V was trimmed by 5 bases and J by 2 bases, leaving 7 bases between them. CDR3 region: CASSSWPGNTIYF. CDR3 bases: TGTGCCAGCAGTAGTTGGCCTGGAAACACCATATATTTT.

The CDR3 loop is CASSTGLAGGPQYF. The CDR3 region has the DNA TGTGCCAGCAGTACGGGACTAGCGGGAGGTCCACAGTACTTC. This chain connects TRBV28 to TRBJ2-5; 15 nucleotides match TRBD2. The V and J ends lost 5 bases and 11 bases, in that order; junction bases with no gene match: 6. This CDR3 contains 14 residues. Germline CDR1 reads MDHEN; CDR2 reads SYDVKM.

The count of this clone is one. This chain joins TRBV5-4 and TRBJ2-7; 8 bases agree with TRBD1. CDR3 size: 15 residues. CDR1 is SGHNT and CDR2 is YYREEE in the germline V gene (reference sequence). The trim removed 4 bases at V and 4 bases at J, leaving 10 bases unmatched. In nucleotides, the CDR3 is TGTGCCAGCAGCCTAATCAGGGGGCCTAATTACGAGCAGTACTTC. It specifies CASSLIRGPNYEQYF.

This clone appeared a single time. The genes are TRBV5-6 and TRBJ1-1; 9 nucleotides line up with TRBD1. Germline-derived CDR1 and CDR2 are SGHDT and YYEEEE. The CDR3 has 18 residues. V lost 4 bases and J lost 4; bases outside the gene matches: 17. The CDR3 reads CASSPFGTGRMGSTEAFF. Written as DNA, the CDR3 is TGTGCCAGCAGCCCTTTTGGGACAGGGAGGATGGGCAGCACTGAAGCTTTCTTT. Using reference TRBV5-6 and TRBJ1-1 for the parts outside the CDR3, the full variable domain is DAGVTQSPTHLIKTRGQQVTLRCSPKSGHDTVSWYQQALGQGPQFIFQYYEEEERQRGNFPDRFSGHQFPNYSSELNVNALLLGDSALYLCASSPFGTGRMGSTEAFFGQGTRLTVV.

There are a few counts of this clone. The gene calls are TRBV19 and TRBJ1-1; no firm D call. The CDR3 has 13 amino acids. V dropped 4 bases and J dropped 0 bases, with 6 bases sitting between them. Germline V lookup: CDR1 LNHDA, CDR2 SQIVND (reference sequence). The CDR3 nucleotides are TGTGCCAGTAGTAAACAGTTGAACACTGAAGCTTTCTTT. Translating gives CASSKQLNTEAFF.

In its sample, this clone was seen a few times. The genes are TRBV5-8 and TRBJ1-1, with 7 bases identical to TRBD1. V was clipped by 4 bases and J by 3 bases; unmatched bases: 6. This CDR3 comprises 14 residues. The V gene's germline CDR1 is SGHTS and CDR2 YDEGEE. The CDR3 DNA is TGTGCCAGCAGCGCAAACAGGGGAGACACTGAAGCTTTCTTT. This codes for CASSANRGDTEAFF.

The chain uses TRBV6-1 and TRBJ2-1; 9 positions agree with TRBD2. Per germline, CDR1 MNHNS and CDR2 SASEGT. The CDR3 runs 17 residues. V gave up 0 bases and J gave up 2 bases; unmatched junction bases: 5. This CDR3 reads CASSEAGAGGPYNEQFF. The CDR3 region has the DNA TGTGCCAGCAGTGAAGCAGGGGCGGGGGGGCCCTACAATGAGCAGTTCTTC.

This chain links TRBV4-3 with TRBJ1-4; 9 bases align to TRBD1. The V and J ends lost 3 bases and 7 bases, in that order; junction bases with no gene match: 9. The CDR3 sequence is 16 residues long. Germline-derived CDR1 and CDR2 are LGHNA and YSLEER. DNA of the CDR3: TGCGCCAGCAGCCAGGCCCCCCGGGACAGGGCTGAAAAACTGTTTTTT. Amino acid sequence: CASSQAPRDRAEKLFF.

The CDR3 bases are TGTGCCAGCAGGCCCGGGACAGGGGTATACGAGCAGTACTTC. Translation: CASRPGTGVYEQYF. The rearrangement links TRBV6-5 to TRBJ2-7; 10 bases are shared with TRBD1. The germline CDR1 and CDR2 sequences are MNHEY and SVGAGI. With 6 bases clipped from V and 4 bases from J, the junction kept 6 bases outside the gene matches. This CDR3 contains 14 residues.

This chain links TRBV6-6 with TRBJ2-1; D not certain. Germline V lookup: CDR1 MNHNY, CDR2 SVGAGI (reference sequence). V lost 1 base and J 3 bases, leaving 10 bases between the germline ends. The CDR3 consists of 15 residues. CDR3: CASSYLSPDYNEQFF. In nucleotides, the CDR3 is TGTGCCAGCAGTTACTTATCCCCAGACTACAATGAGCAGTTCTTC.

This rearrangement joins TRBV6-1 to TRBJ1-2; D is possibly TRBD1 (6 bases). CDR1 is MNHNS and CDR2 is SASEGT in the germline V gene. V was trimmed by 7 bases and J by 8 bases, leaving 23 bases between them. CDR3 length equals 15 residues. Here the CDR3 reads CASTQGGARRMGYTF. For the CDR3, the DNA is TGTGCCAGCACTCAAGGGGGTGCCAGGAGGATGGGCTACACCTTC.

On this clone: Other DNA sequences from this sample encode an identical CDR3 as well. V is TRBV18 and J is TRBJ2-5; TRBD1 matches 7 bases. Germline V lookup: CDR1 KGHSH, CDR2 LQKENI. V lost 3 bases, J lost 5 bases, and 3 bases stayed unmatched. This CDR3 region has 13 residues. CDR3 region: CASSPSGQETQYF. The DNA for the CDR3 is TGTGCCAGCTCACCCTCGGGACAGGAGACCCAGTACTTC.

The V call is TRBV28, the J call TRBJ1-1, with TRBD1 as a possible D gene (6 bases). V dropped 7 bases and J dropped 1 base, with 19 bases sitting between them. Looked up from germline, CDR1 is MDHEN and CDR2 is SYDVKM. This CDR3 spans 16 amino acids. The CDR3: CASTVVSGAENTEAFF. The CDR3 DNA reads as TGTGCCAGCACTGTCGTCTCAGGGGCCGAGAACACTGAAGCTTTCTTT.

This chain joins TRBV5-1 and TRBJ1-2; possible D gene TRBD1, 5 bases. V gave up 4 bases and J gave up 7 bases, with 11 bases separating them. CDR1 is SGHRS, CDR2 YFSETQ, per germline. CDR3 length: 12 residues. The CDR3 spells CASSLLGGGYTF. DNA of the CDR3: TGCGCCAGCAGCCTGTTGGGGGGTGGCTACACCTTC.

The chain couples TRBV6-5 to TRBJ2-1; TRBD2 matches 10 bases. The V segment lost 0 bases and the J segment 7 bases; nucleotides outside the gene matches: 6. Germline CDR1 and CDR2: MNHEY and SVGAGI. This CDR3 has 16 residues. CDR3 loop: CASSYSGSGGINEQFF. For the CDR3, the DNA is TGTGCCAGCAGTTACTCCGGTAGCGGGGGGATTAATGAGCAGTTCTTC.

The gene calls are TRBV28 and TRBJ1-1; TRBD1 aligns across 8 bases. The CDR3 contains 16 residues. J gave up 1 base and V 10 bases, and 14 bases lay outside the gene matches. Looked up from germline, CDR1 is MDHEN and CDR2 is SYDVKM. CDR3 sequence (DNA): TGTGCCACCACGACAGGGGCCGCCGGGCCGAACACTGAAGCTTTCTTT. Protein: CATTTGAAGPNTEAFF.

The V call is TRBV11-3, the J call TRBJ1-1; 7 nucleotides line up with TRBD1. This CDR3 spans 15 amino acids. Germline CDR1 is SGHNT and CDR2 is YENEEA. V was clipped by 5 bases and J by 5 bases; unmatched bases: 11. The CDR3 loop reads CASSPSTGSGTEAFF. In DNA, the CDR3 is TGTGCCAGCAGCCCGTCGACAGGGTCTGGAACTGAAGCTTTCTTT.

This chain uses TRBV5-8 with TRBJ1-2; D gene ambiguous. Germline lookup yields CDR1 SGHTS and CDR2 YDEGEE. The CDR3 sequence is 14 residues long. V was shortened by 2 bases and J by 8 bases, with 16 bases between the two germline ends. The CDR3 DNA sequence: TGTGCCAGCAGCTTCAGGAATCTCCCCTGGGGCTACACCTTC. It is translated as CASSFRNLPWGYTF.

The rearrangement joins TRBV4-2 to TRBJ2-7, with TRBD2 matching 11 bases. The CDR3 totals 17 residues. CDR1 is LGHNA, CDR2 YNFKEQ, per germline. After removal of 0 bases from V and 2 bases from J, the junction contained 6 bases not matched to a gene. The CDR3 region has the DNA TGTGCCAGCAGCCAAGATCCTAGCGGGGGGACCCCCTACGAGCAGTACTTC. This gives the protein CASSQDPSGGTPYEQYF.

The genes are TRBV2 and TRBJ1-2, with TRBD1 identical over 7 bases. J gave up 4 bases and V 6 bases, and 2 bases lay outside the gene matches. The germline V gene has CDR1 SNHLY and CDR2 FYNNEI. The CDR3 spans 12 residues. In nucleotides, the CDR3 is TGTGCCAGCAGAGGGACAGTCTATGGCTACACCTTC. It yields the protein CASRGTVYGYTF.

The V gene is TRBV19, the J gene TRBJ1-3; D unclear. This CDR3 has 13 amino acids. V gave up 3 bases and J gave up 2 bases, with 5 bases separating them. Germline loops: CDR1 LNHDA, CDR2 SQIVND (reference sequence). The CDR3 protein is CASSMQAGNTIYF. Written as DNA, the CDR3 is TGTGCCAGTAGTATGCAGGCTGGAAACACCATATATTTT.

The rearrangement uses TRBV25-1 and TRBJ2-5; a possible D gene is TRBD2 (5 bases). Near its end, the DNA agrees better with TRBJ2-7, so the J call may be wrong. The CDR3 extends over 15 amino acids. Germline assignment: CDR1 MGHDK and CDR2 SYGVNS. The CDR3 protein is CASSEDPGSFHEQYF. CDR3 coding DNA: TGTGCCAGCAGTGAAGATCCGGGGAGCTTCCACGAGCAGTACTTC.

The gene calls are TRBV9 and TRBJ1-3, with D perhaps TRBD1 (6 bases). Germline lookup yields CDR1 SGDLS and CDR2 YYNGEE. V shed 4 bases and J shed 0 bases, with 17 bases lying between them. The CDR3 is 17 amino acids. The CDR3, as DNA: TGTGCCAGCAGCCCGACCGGGACAAAAACCTCTGGAAACACCATATATTTT. Protein: CASSPTGTKTSGNTIYF. The full variable domain, completed using reference TRBV9 and TRBJ1-3, is DSGVTQTPKHLITATGQRVTLRCSPRSGDLSVYWYQQSLDQGLQFLIQYYNGEERAKGNILERFSAQQFPDLHSELNLSSLELGDSALYFCASSPTGTKTSGNTIYFGEGSWLTVV.

The chain joins TRBV6-1 to TRBJ2-5, with 7 bases identical to TRBD2. There are 17 residues in the CDR3. CDR1 and CDR2 (germline): MNHNS, SASEGT. The junction had 13 bases not matched to a gene; V was cut back by 2 bases and J by 4 bases. CDR3 DNA: TGTGCCAGCAGTGAAAGCGGGACTGCCCAGAGGAGAGAGACCCAGTACTTC. It translates to CASSESGTAQRRETQYF.

Only a few counts were recorded for this clone. The chain joins TRBV6-1 to TRBJ2-6, with 9 positions matching TRBD1. Germline assignment: CDR1 MNHNS and CDR2 SASEGT. With V trimmed by 11 bases and J by 0 bases, 5 bases remained unmatched. The CDR3 consists of 15 residues. This chain's CDR3 is CAADRGNSGANVLTF. CDR3 nucleotide sequence: TGTGCCGCAGACAGGGGGAACTCTGGGGCCAACGTCCTGACTTTC.

The genes are TRBV7-6 and TRBJ1-2, with 8 bases that match TRBD1. J was trimmed by 3 bases and V by 5 bases; bases with no gene match: 2. This CDR3 has 13 residues. Germline CDR1 reads SGHVS; CDR2 reads FNYEAQ. CDR3 coding DNA: TGTGCCAGCAGCGCGGACAGGGACTATGGCTACACCTTC. Translation: CASSADRDYGYTF. The entire variable domain, with the rest obtained from reference TRBV7-6 and TRBJ1-2, is as follows: GAGVSQSPRYKVTKRGQDVALRCDPISGHVSLYWYRQALGQGPEFLTYFNYEAQQDKSGLPNDRFSAERPEGSISTLTIQRTEQRDSAMYRCASSADRDYGYTFGSGTRLTVV.